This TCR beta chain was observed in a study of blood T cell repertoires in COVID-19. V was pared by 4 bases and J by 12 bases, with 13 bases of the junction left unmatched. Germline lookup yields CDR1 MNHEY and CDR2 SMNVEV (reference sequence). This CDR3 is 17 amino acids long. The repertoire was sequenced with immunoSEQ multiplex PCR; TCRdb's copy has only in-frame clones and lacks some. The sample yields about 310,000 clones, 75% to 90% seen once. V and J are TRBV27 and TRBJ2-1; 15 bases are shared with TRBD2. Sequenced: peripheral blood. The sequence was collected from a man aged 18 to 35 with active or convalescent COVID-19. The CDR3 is CASSSPSRTSGRAGQFF. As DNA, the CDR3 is TGTGCCAGCAGTTCACCCTCTAGGACTAGCGGGAGGGCGGGGCAGTTCTTC.